This T cell receptor beta chain derives from a study of blood T cell repertoires in COVID-19 (dated by TCRdb to 2020 to 2022). As for the study more broadly: Samples from collaborators originated in the United States, Italy and Spain and spanned both the acute and convalescent phases of COVID-19. The material from the prospective study consisted of cDNA or gDNA derived from T cells, B-cell-depleted T cells, or PBMCs. The dataset comprised deeply sampled blood TCRbeta repertoires from subjects exposed to, actively infected with, or recovered from COVID-19. The repertoires were released in a freely available public database meant as a resource for research on the immune response to SARS-CoV-2. Samples came from the ongoing ImmuneRACE study (first 160 participants) plus 1,254 subjects from 6 global collaborators. Sample metadata almost always included a de-identified subject ID, COVID-19 status, age in years and sex. HLA class I and class II types, where available, came from metadata supplied by the sample provider rather than from assay-based typing. Broader findings and caveats from the paper: How much clinical and demographic metadata was included differed by source and by participant, and the metadata was provided uncurated.

TCRbeta CDR3 regions were amplified from genomic DNA using the immunoSEQ Assay, a bias-controlled multiplex PCR. In the paper's pipeline: Nucleated cell counts per sample were estimated from amplification of reference gene primers within the assay. To quantify the absolute abundance of each unique TCRbeta CDR3 rearrangement, sequence reads were collapsed and filtered. For each sample, productive Simpson clonality was calculated as the square root of Simpson's diversity index over productive rearrangements. Not all clones reach the TCRdb copy of this immuneACCESS table, which keeps in-frame sequences only. Checked studies attribute under half of the gap to unresolved V genes and leave the rest unexplained. The V and J calls and clone size were taken over from that table, and D and trimming were inferred from the DNA. The sample records more than 450,000 clones, 87% of which are singletons. The top ten clones comprise around 0.64% of the sample.

For this clone: There is no known antigen for this receptor. Base quality data are lacking; no much larger clone is found one base away.

From the cysteine up to the phenylalanine, the CDR3 has a length of 12 residues. Only the CDR3 region is kept as DNA, spanning 36 bases read in frame from base 1. Relative to germline, V is 2 bases shorter and J is 6 bases shorter, with 10 bases between their ends. From a lookup of the germline V gene (reference sequence), CDR1 and CDR2 are GTSNPN and SVGIG. Participants in the prospective study were enrolled through a virtual design, were aged roughly 18 to 100 years, and lived in about 25 United States geographic areas. In the prospective study, cohorts were assigned on the basis of participant-reported clinical history obtained from a screening survey and a study questionnaire. Recovered participants in ImmuneRACE Cohort 3 were defined as having two consecutive negative NP/OP PCR tests, clearance from a healthcare professional, or resolution of symptoms. Each participant in the prospective study had whole blood, serum and a nasopharyngeal or oropharyngeal swab collected by mobile phlebotomists. Over a roughly 2-month period, participants in the prospective study had the option of providing additional blood draws and questionnaires. Blood samples from the prospective study were shipped frozen or at room temperature prior to DNA extraction.

This sequence originates from a woman aged 18-29 years who had recovered from COVID-19. The sample comprised PBMCs or T cells enriched from blood (not recorded which). The V and J segments used are TRBV30 and TRBJ1-2; no D gene is confidently identified. The DNA sequence reads TGTGCCTGGAGTTTCACCCGGGATGGCTACACCTTC. Its protein reads: CAWSFTRDGYTF.